This T cell receptor (beta chain) was retrieved from a study of blood T cell repertoires in COVID-19. One Seattle source followed patients from active infection through their disease course. The method was immunoSEQ multiplex PCR; TCRdb's version includes in-frame clones alone and lacks a portion of them. The table lists some 29,000 clones, 80% to 90% of them singletons. The length of the CDR3 is 11 residues. V was clipped by 3 bases and J by 13 bases, with 11 bases between them. Per the germline V gene, CDR1 is PRHDT and CDR2 is FYEKMQ (reference sequence). The chain carries TRBV13 and TRBJ2-3, with D tentatively TRBD2 (5 bases). The clonotype originates from a woman of 80 years or more with COVID-19, enrolled during active disease. The source material was peripheral blood. CDR3 DNA: TGTGCCAGCAGCTTGGGTTTAGCGAAGTATTTT. Encoded protein: CASSLGLAKYF.